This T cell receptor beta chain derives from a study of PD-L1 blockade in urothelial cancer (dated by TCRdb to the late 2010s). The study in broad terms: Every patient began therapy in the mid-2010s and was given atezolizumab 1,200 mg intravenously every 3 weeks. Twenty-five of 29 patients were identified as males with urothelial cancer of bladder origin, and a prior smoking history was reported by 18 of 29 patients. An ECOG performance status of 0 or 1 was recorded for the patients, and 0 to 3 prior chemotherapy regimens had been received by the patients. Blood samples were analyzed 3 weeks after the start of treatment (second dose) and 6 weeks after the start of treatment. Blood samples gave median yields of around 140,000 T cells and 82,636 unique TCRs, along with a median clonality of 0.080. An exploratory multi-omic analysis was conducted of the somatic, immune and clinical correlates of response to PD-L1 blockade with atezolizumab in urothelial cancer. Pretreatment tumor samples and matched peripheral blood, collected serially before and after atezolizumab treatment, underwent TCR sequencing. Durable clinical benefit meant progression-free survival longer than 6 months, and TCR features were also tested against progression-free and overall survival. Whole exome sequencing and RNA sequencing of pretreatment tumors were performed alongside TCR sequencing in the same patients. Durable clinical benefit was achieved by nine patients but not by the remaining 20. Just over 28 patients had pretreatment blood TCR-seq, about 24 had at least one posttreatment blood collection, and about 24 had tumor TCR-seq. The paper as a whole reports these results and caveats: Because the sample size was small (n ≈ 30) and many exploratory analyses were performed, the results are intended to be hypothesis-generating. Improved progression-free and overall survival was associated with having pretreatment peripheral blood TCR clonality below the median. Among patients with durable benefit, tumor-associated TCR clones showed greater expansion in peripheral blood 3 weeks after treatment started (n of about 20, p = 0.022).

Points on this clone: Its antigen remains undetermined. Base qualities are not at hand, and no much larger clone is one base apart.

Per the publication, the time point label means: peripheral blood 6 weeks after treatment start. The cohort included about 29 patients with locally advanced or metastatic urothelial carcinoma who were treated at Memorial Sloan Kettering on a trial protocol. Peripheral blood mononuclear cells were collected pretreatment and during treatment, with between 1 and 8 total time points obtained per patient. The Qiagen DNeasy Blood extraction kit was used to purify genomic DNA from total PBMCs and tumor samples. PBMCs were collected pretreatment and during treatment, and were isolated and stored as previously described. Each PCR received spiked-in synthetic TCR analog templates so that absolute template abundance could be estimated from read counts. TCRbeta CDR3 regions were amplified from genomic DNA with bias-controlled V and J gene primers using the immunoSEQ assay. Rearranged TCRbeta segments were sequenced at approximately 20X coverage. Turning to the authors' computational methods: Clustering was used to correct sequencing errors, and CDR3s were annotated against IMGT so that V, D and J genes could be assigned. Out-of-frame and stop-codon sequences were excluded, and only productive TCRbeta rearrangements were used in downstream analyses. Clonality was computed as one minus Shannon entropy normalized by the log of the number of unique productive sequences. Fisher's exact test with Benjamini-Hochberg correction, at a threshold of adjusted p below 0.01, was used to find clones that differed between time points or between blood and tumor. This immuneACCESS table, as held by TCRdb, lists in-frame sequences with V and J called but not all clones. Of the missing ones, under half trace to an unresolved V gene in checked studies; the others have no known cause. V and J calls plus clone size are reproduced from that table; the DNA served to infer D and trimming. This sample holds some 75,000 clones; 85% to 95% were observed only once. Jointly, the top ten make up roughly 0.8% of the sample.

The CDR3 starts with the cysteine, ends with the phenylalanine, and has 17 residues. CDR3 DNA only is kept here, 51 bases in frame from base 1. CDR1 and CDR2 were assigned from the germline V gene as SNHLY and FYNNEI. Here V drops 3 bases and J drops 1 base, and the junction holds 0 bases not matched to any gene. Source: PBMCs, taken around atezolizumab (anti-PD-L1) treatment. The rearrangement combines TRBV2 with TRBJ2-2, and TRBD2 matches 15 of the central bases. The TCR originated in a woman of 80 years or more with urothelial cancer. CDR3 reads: CASSEGLAGGNTGELFF. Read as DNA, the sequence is TGTGCCAGCAGTGAGGGACTAGCGGGAGGGAACACCGGGGAGCTGTTTTTT.